What follows describes a single T cell receptor beta chain. Its antigen is not known. The data originate from a study of OX40 agonist ivuxolimab in advanced cancers. The study, taken as a whole, reports: Certain nonresponders additionally had low normalized T-cell clonal expansion. The antigen specificity of the peripheral T cells (those that were expanded) was not determined. Those patients achieving a partial response at 0.1-3.0 mg/kg showed among the lowest clonal expansion.

Using immunoSEQ multiplex PCR, the repertoire was profiled, and TCRdb retains in-frame clones only, with some absent. The sample holds 17,000 or so clones, roughly 87% seen once. The cohort excluded patients with autoimmune disease history or systemic immunosuppression. CDR3 size: 16 residues. J was trimmed by 2 bases and V by 5 bases; bases with no gene match: 9. Germline lookup yields CDR1 SGHVS and CDR2 FQNEAQ. The sequence came from an adult with an advanced solid tumor such as melanoma, head and neck, liver or kidney cancer. The sequencing used CD4+ or CD8+ T cells sorted from blood, collected in a trial of the OX40 agonist ivuxolimab. The chain is built from TRBV7-8 and TRBJ1-5, with 7 nucleotides matching TRBD1. The CDR3 region is CASSGPPDRGNQPQHF. The CDR3 DNA is TGTGCCAGCAGCGGACCCCCCGACAGGGGCAATCAGCCCCAGCATTTT.